This passage covers 5 T cell receptor beta chains from one sample sequenced in a study of regulatory T cells in long-lasting Graves disease. Building of the TCR beta libraries involved iRepertoire HTBI primers and Arm-PCR of CDR3 regions. TCRdb itself ran the multiplex PCR reads through MiXCR, one entry per CDR3 protein. The profile covers about 310,000 distinct CDR3 sequences, with 22% appearing a single time and 45% to 70% taken by the ten largest. The time point is: persistent/refractory GD, antithyroid drugs over 5 years with positive TRAb. Scientists built the TCR library using RNA that was extracted from PBMCs. The specimen comprised peripheral blood mononuclear cells (PBMCs), sampled when the disease was refractory, from a patient treated with antithyroid drugs. All receptors derive from a female donor with Graves disease.

This clonotype was observed at least ten times. J is TRBJ2-7 and V is TRBV7-2, with 9 nucleotides matching TRBD2. In germline, CDR1 is SGHTA, CDR2 FQGNSA. Losses at the gene ends were 1 base for V and 2 bases for J; bases not matched to a gene: 3. This CDR3 has 15 amino acids. The DNA of the CDR3 is TGTGCCAGCAGCTTAGGCCCTAGCGGGGCCTACGAGCAGTACTTC. Translating it yields CASSLGPSGAYEQYF.

The gene calls are TRBV4-2 and TRBJ2-1, with D perhaps matching TRBD1 (5 bases). The V end was cut by 4 bases, the J end by 6 bases, with 16 bases between. This CDR3 region has 15 residues. Germline V gives CDR1 LGHNA, CDR2 YNFKEQ. CDR3 nucleotide sequence: TGTGCCAGCAGCCCCTACGTAGGGGATGGCAATGAGCAGTTCTTC. As protein: CASSPYVGDGNEQFF.

This clonotype was recorded many times. This chain joins TRBV12-3 or TRBV12-4 and TRBJ1-2, with D possibly TRBD1 on 6 matching bases. With 8 bases removed from V and 8 bases from J, the gap between germline ends came to 21 bases. This CDR3 contains 14 residues. Here the CDR3 DNA reads TGTGCCAGCCGCAGCCAGGGGCTCGCGGAGGGCTACACCTTC. Residues: CASRSQGLAEGYTF.

Many counts were recorded for this clonotype. This chain links TRBV6-5 with TRBJ2-6; no clear D. Trimming shortened V by 6 bases and J by 0 bases, and 9 bases separated the two germline ends. CDR1 MNHEY and CDR2 SVGAGI come from the germline V gene. The CDR3 totals 15 residues. CDR3 coding DNA: TGTGCCAGCAGCTACGACCACTCTGGGGCCAACGTCCTGACTTTC. Protein product: CASSYDHSGANVLTF.

In its sample, this clonotype was seen a few times. The chain employs TRBV11-1 and TRBJ2-2; 9 bases line up with TRBD1. The CDR3 is made up of 15 amino acids. V lost 5 bases to trimming and J lost 5 bases; unmatched junction nucleotides: 6. CDR1 and CDR2 from the germline V gene are SGHAT and FQDESV (reference sequence). CDR3 in amino acids: CASSRGQGRTGELFF. CDR3 bases: TGTGCCAGCAGCCGAGGACAGGGGCGTACCGGGGAGCTGTTTTTT.